This entry lists 3 T cell receptor beta chains sequenced from one sample in a study of CD4+ T cells in melanoma. Profiling relied on immunoSEQ multiplex PCR, and the TCRdb table lists in-frame clones only, not all of them. The sample lists 9,900 or so clones; roughly two thirds were seen once. Input material: cells from a culture (not recorded whether cultured in vitro). These receptors were collected from a human donor with melanoma.

This chain joins TRBV5-6 and TRBJ2-2; no firm D call. V gave up 4 bases and J gave up 4 bases, with 17 bases separating them. CDR1 SGHDT and CDR2 YYEEEE come from the germline V gene. This CDR3 is 16 amino acids long. CDR3 DNA sequence: TGTGCCAGCAGCCTTGGGGTAATAGGGATCACCGGGGAGCTGTTTTTT. Amino acid sequence: CASSLGVIGITGELFF. Full variable domain (outside the CDR3, taken from reference TRBV5-6 and TRBJ2-2): DAGVTQSPTHLIKTRGQQVTLRCSPKSGHDTVSWYQQALGQGPQFIFQYYEEEERQRGNFPDRFSGHQFPNYSSELNVNALLLGDSALYLCASSLGVIGITGELFFGEGSRLTVL.

The chain is built from TRBV6-5 and TRBJ1-2; no clear D. Deletions cut 0 bases from V and 9 bases from J, with 8 bases between. This CDR3 contains 12 residues. Looked up from germline, CDR1 is MNHEY and CDR2 is SVGAGI. The CDR3: CASSYSTASYTF. CDR3 bases: TGTGCCAGCAGTTACTCGACGGCTAGCTACACCTTC.

V and J are TRBV5-1 and TRBJ1-2; 7 positions match TRBD1. The CDR3 is 13 residues long. V trimming: 0 bases; J trimming: 8 bases; junction bases outside the gene matches: 4. CDR1 is SGHRS and CDR2 is YFSETQ in the germline V gene. CDR3 DNA: TGCGCCAGCAGCTTGGAGGGGGCTCGGGGCTACACCTTC. It yields the protein CASSLEGARGYTF.